This T cell receptor (beta chain) was documented in a study of cytomegalovirus exposure and HLA in healthy donors. The J segment lost 11 bases and the V segment lost 5 bases, leaving 4 bases of the junction unmatched. CDR1 is MDHEN, CDR2 SYDVKM, per germline. The CDR3 sequence is 14 residues long. Profiled with immunoSEQ multiplex PCR; TCRdb holds only in-frame clones, not every one. The profile shows approximately 220,000 clones, approximately 90% of them singletons. The sequencing sample was made of PBMCs. The genes are TRBV28 and TRBJ1-6; TRBD1 matches 12 bases. The sequence was obtained from a young man in good health and CMV-seronegative. The DNA of the CDR3 is TGTGCCAGCAGTCGGGACAGGGGGCCTCCACCCCTCCACTTT. Encoded protein: CASSRDRGPPPLHF.